Below are 2 T cell receptor beta chains sequenced from a single sample in a study of blood T cell repertoires in COVID-19. Sequencing was performed with immunoSEQ multiplex PCR; in TCRdb, only in-frame clones are kept and a portion is missing. The sample has tens of thousands of clones; roughly three quarters are singletons. Sequenced: peripheral blood. The receptors shown here come from a woman between 65 and 79 years old with acute or convalescent COVID-19.

This sequence joins TRBV27 and TRBJ1-2, with D tentatively TRBD1 (6 bases). Deletions cut 0 bases from V and 5 bases from J, with 16 bases between. The germline V gene encodes CDR1 MNHEY and CDR2 SMNVEV (reference sequence). The CDR3 length is 16 residues. CDR3 region: CASSLSPLTGNYGYTF. In DNA form, the CDR3 reads TGTGCCAGCAGTTTATCCCCGCTTACAGGGAATTATGGCTACACCTTC.

V and J are TRBV6-5 and TRBJ2-7, with 7 nucleotides matching TRBD1. With 2 bases clipped from V and 3 bases from J, the junction kept 7 bases outside the gene matches. Germline V CDR1 and CDR2: MNHEY, SVGAGI. The CDR3 spans 15 residues. The CDR3 loop reads CASSYHSNRGYEQYF. DNA of the CDR3: TGTGCCAGCAGTTACCATTCGAACAGGGGCTACGAGCAGTACTTC.